This TCR beta chain derives from a study of T cell clonotyping in hematopoietic cell transplantation. The table came from immunoSEQ multiplex PCR; TCRdb's copy has only in-frame clones and leaves some out. The sample yields about 44,000 clones, 94% seen once. The V gene's germline CDR1 is SGHTA and CDR2 FQGTGA. V was clipped by 5 bases and J by 3 bases, with 9 bases between them. CDR3 size: 13 residues. The V gene is TRBV7-3, the J gene TRBJ2-3, with D unresolved. The sequence derives from a woman aged 45-60 years in good health. Some clones in this sample may be carry-over from other donors' samples. The sequencing sample was made of peripheral blood mononuclear cells. The CDR3, as DNA: TGTGCCAGCAGCCCTGGATGGACAGATACGCAGTATTTT. Its protein product is CASSPGWTDTQYF.